Listed below are T cell receptor beta chains from one sample, sequenced in a study of T cell responses to AZD1222 COVID-19 vaccine. Sequencing used immunoSEQ multiplex PCR; TCRdb keeps in-frame clones, though not all of them. The table lists some 100,000 clones, 87% of them singletons. Here the sequenced sample was peripheral blood, taken on day 0 of AZD1222 vaccination. The receptors come from an adult in good health. CDR3s include the opening cysteine and the closing phenylalanine or tryptophan. D genes are given only for firm matches. Rows give clone size only sometimes, using once, few, many, or a class for an expanded clone.

cdr3_nt cdr3_aa d_call cdr3_length j_call clone_size v_call
TGCGCCAGCAGCTTGGCGGGACGCAACCAAGAGACCCAGTACTTC CASSLAGRNQETQYF - 15 TRBJ2-5 - TRBV5-1
TGTGCCAGCAGTGAAGCAGGGAAAGCCCACTATGGCTACACCTTC CASSEAGKAHYGYTF - 15 TRBJ1-2 once TRBV6-1
TGTGCCAGCAGCAAAGGCCGGTTGCAGGGGTCGTGTCAGCCCCAGCATTTT CASSKGRLQGSCQPQHF - 17 TRBJ1-5 - TRBV21-1
TGTGCCAGCAGCTTCAACAGGGGCTATGGCTACACCTTC CASSFNRGYGYTF TRBD1 13 TRBJ1-2 - TRBV7-2
TGTGCCACCAGCAGAGATTCAGGGAGTGGAAACACCATATATTTT CATSRDSGSGNTIYF - 15 TRBJ1-3 - TRBV15
TGTGCCAGCAGCGCCCCGGACAGGGGGCCGGCTGGCTACACCTTC CASSAPDRGPAGYTF TRBD1 15 TRBJ1-2 - TRBV6-5
TGTGCCAGCAGCCCGGGGACTAGCAATGAGCAGTTCTTC CASSPGTSNEQFF TRBD2 13 TRBJ2-1 - TRBV5-4
TGTGCCATCAGCTTCGACAGGGCCGAAACACCCCTCCACTTT CAISFDRAETPLHF TRBD1 14 TRBJ1-6 - TRBV10-3
TGTGCCAGTAGAGAACAGGGGCTTCGGTATGGCTACACCTTC CASREQGLRYGYTF TRBD1 14 TRBJ1-2 - TRBV19
TGTGCCAGCAGTTTGGAACAGGGTAGCTCCTACGAGCAGTACTTC CASSLEQGSSYEQYF - 15 TRBJ2-7 few TRBV6-5
TGTGCCAGTAGTCCCCGACTAGCAGATACGCAGTATTTT CASSPRLADTQYF - 13 TRBJ2-3 - TRBV19
TGTGCCAGCAGTGAAAAGACAGGGGGGTATGGCTACACCTTC CASSEKTGGYGYTF TRBD1 14 TRBJ1-2 once TRBV6-1
TGTGCCAGCAGCTATGGGCAGGGGAGCTCGGGTGAGCAGTTCTTC CASSYGQGSSGEQFF - 15 TRBJ2-1 once TRBV9
TGTGCCAGCAGTGTTTTTCTTCTGGGTGGGAATTCACCCCTCCACTTT CASSVFLLGGNSPLHF - 16 TRBJ1-6 once TRBV2
TGCGCCAGCAGCCAAAATCCGAGCGGGAGGACAGGGGGCCCAGATACGCAGTATTTT CASSQNPSGRTGGPDTQYF TRBD1 19 TRBJ2-3 - TRBV4-1
TGTGCCAGCAGTTACGCAGTCTATGGCTACACCTTC CASSYAVYGYTF - 12 TRBJ1-2 once TRBV6-2/TRBV6-3
TGTGCCACCAGTGACGACGGACGTAGCACAGATACGCAGTATTTT CATSDDGRSTDTQYF - 15 TRBJ2-3 - TRBV24-1
TGTGCCAGCAGCAGCGACGGGCCCTCGAGACTGTTTTTT CASSSDGPSRLFF - 13 TRBJ1-4 - TRBV7-9
TGTGCCAGCAGCTTAACGATAGCGAACACTGAAGCTTTCTTT CASSLTIANTEAFF - 14 TRBJ1-1 - TRBV5-4
TGTGCCAGTAGTCCGAGGTCAGGGGAAGAGACCCAGTACTTC CASSPRSGEETQYF - 14 TRBJ2-5 - TRBV19
TGTGCCAGCAGCGGCAACAATCAGCCCCAGCATTTT CASSGNNQPQHF - 12 TRBJ1-5 - TRBV2
TGCGCCAGCAGCGAAAACAAGGACGGAATAATCTCCTACGAGCAGTACTTC CASSENKDGIISYEQYF - 17 TRBJ2-7 - TRBV5-1
TGTGCCGTAAACCTGCGGGGGGGCTACAATGAGCAGTTCTTC CAVNLRGGYNEQFF TRBD2 14 TRBJ2-1 - TRBV24-1
TGTGCCAGCAGCGAAGGGCTAGCCTACGAGCAGTACTTC CASSEGLAYEQYF - 13 TRBJ2-7 few TRBV7-7
TGTGCCAGCAGCTCATCCTTCGTCGGCAGGGAGGCCACCGGGGAGCTGTTTTTT CASSSSFVGREATGELFF - 18 TRBJ2-2 - TRBV11-3
TGCGCCAGCAGCTTGGGATCAAACACTGAAGCTTTCTTT CASSLGSNTEAFF - 13 TRBJ1-1 - TRBV5-1
TGTGCCAGCAGCTTGGGAGGACACAACCAAGAGACCCAGTACTTC CASSLGGHNQETQYF - 15 TRBJ2-5 - TRBV5-4
TGTGCCAGCTCACCGAGGGCCGGTCAGCCCCAGCATTTT CASSPRAGQPQHF - 13 TRBJ1-5 - TRBV18
TGCGCCAGCAGCTTTAACTACGAGCAGTACTTC CASSFNYEQYF - 11 TRBJ2-7 - TRBV5-1
TGTGCCAGCAGCAAGGGACTCACAGATACGCAGTATTTT CASSKGLTDTQYF - 13 TRBJ2-3 - TRBV3-1/TRBV3-2
TGTGCCAGCAGCCGGATAGACGGGGCCGGGGAGCTGTTTTTT CASSRIDGAGELFF - 14 TRBJ2-2 once TRBV3-1/TRBV3-2
TGTGCCAGCAGCTTACAACAGAACTATGGCTACACCTTC CASSLQQNYGYTF - 13 TRBJ1-2 - TRBV7-9
TGTGCCAGCAGCTTAGTGGGGCAATCGAGGGGGCAGTACTTC CASSLVGQSRGQYF - 14 TRBJ2-7 - TRBV7-2
TGCGCCAGCAGCCCGCGGGACACCTCTGAAAAACTGTTTTTT CASSPRDTSEKLFF - 14 TRBJ1-4 - TRBV5-1
TGTGCCTGGGAGACGGGGGCGGATGGCTATGGCTACACCTTC CAWETGADGYGYTF - 14 TRBJ1-2 - TRBV30
TGTGCCATCAGGGCGGGACTGTCCTACGAGCAGTACTTC CAIRAGLSYEQYF - 13 TRBJ2-7 - TRBV10-3
TGTGCCTGGAGTGTAGTTCGGACTAGCGGGCAAACCGGGGAGCTGTTTTTT CAWSVVRTSGQTGELFF TRBD2 17 TRBJ2-2 once TRBV30
TGTGCCAGCAGCGACGCGTCTTCTAGCACAGATACGCAGTATTTT CASSDASSSTDTQYF - 15 TRBJ2-3 - TRBV11-3
TGTGCCAGCAGCTTACAGGGATCAAGTCCCCGCGAGTACTTC CASSLQGSSPREYF - 14 TRBJ2-7 once TRBV27
TGTGCCAGCAGAGGGCGACAGGGTGCTGAAGCTTTCTTT CASRGRQGAEAFF TRBD1 13 TRBJ1-1 - TRBV28
TGTGCCAGCAGCTTGACAGTCTACAATGAGCAGTTCTTC CASSLTVYNEQFF - 13 TRBJ2-1 - TRBV7-3
TGTGCCAGCAGCTTAAGGGGTGCTGACACCGGGGAGCTGTTTTTT CASSLRGADTGELFF - 15 TRBJ2-2 - TRBV7-9
TGTGCCAGCAGCTTCAGTAGATCCCAGGTATACAATGAGCAGTTCTTC CASSFSRSQVYNEQFF - 16 TRBJ2-1 few TRBV11-2
TGTGCCAGCAGCCAAGATTGGTCGGGCGGAAACACCATATATTTT CASSQDWSGGNTIYF - 15 TRBJ1-3 - TRBV3-1/TRBV3-2
TGTGCCAGCAGCTTGGAGATCTATGGCTACACCTTC CASSLEIYGYTF - 12 TRBJ1-2 - TRBV5-4
TGTGCCAGCAGTTTAGGGCCCATACGGTATAGCAATCAGCCCCAGCATTTT CASSLGPIRYSNQPQHF - 17 TRBJ1-5 - TRBV28
TGTGCCAGCAGCTTAGGACTCCGCCTTGGAAACGAGCAGTACTTC CASSLGLRLGNEQYF - 15 TRBJ2-7 - TRBV11-2
TGTGCCAGCAGTTTACAGACTACTCACCTCTCCTACAATGAGCAGTTCTTC CASSLQTTHLSYNEQFF - 17 TRBJ2-1 - TRBV27
TGTGCCAGCAGTCCCTCTCGGGAGAACTATGGCTACACCTTC CASSPSRENYGYTF - 14 TRBJ1-2 - TRBV27
TGTGCCACTCGGCAGGGTAATTCACCCCTCCACTTT CATRQGNSPLHF - 12 TRBJ1-6 - TRBV19
TGTGCCAGCAGCTTGGCCAGGGATCCACCTAATTCACCCCTCCACTTT CASSLARDPPNSPLHF - 16 TRBJ1-6 - TRBV5-6
TGTGCCAGCAGCTTAGGGCAGACGACCCACTATGGCTACACCTTC CASSLGQTTHYGYTF - 15 TRBJ1-2 - TRBV7-2
TGTGCCAGCAGCTTGGGACAGGGGGGTACTGAAGCTTTCTTT CASSLGQGGTEAFF TRBD1 14 TRBJ1-1 many TRBV5-4
TGCGCCAGCAGCTCCGGGACAAGAGAAGAGACCCAGTACTTC CASSSGTREETQYF - 14 TRBJ2-5 - TRBV5-1
TGTGCCAGCAGTCCGCCTCTAAGGGTGAGGCCTGAAGCTTTCTTT CASSPPLRVRPEAFF - 15 TRBJ1-1 once TRBV6-2/TRBV6-3